This TCR beta chain was retrieved from a study of T cells in localized non-small cell lung cancer. The study, taken as a whole, reports: With higher T cell density in blood came longer overall survival. Adjacent lung tissue had a median around 50 of the top 100 clones found in the tumor. As only one tumor region underwent sequencing, heterogeneity remains possible. Exceeding tumor, uninvolved adjacent lung had the highest T cell clonality.

Produced via immunoSEQ multiplex PCR; TCRdb's table is partial and in-frame only. The sample holds about 70,000 clones, 80% to 90% seen once. This CDR3 region has 15 residues. Germline values: CDR1 GTSNPN, CDR2 SVGIG (reference sequence). V lost 2 bases and J lost 5; bases outside the gene matches: 7. As concerns this clone: Antigen specificity is unknown.

The J gene is TRBJ2-5, the V gene TRBV30; 11 nucleotides align to TRBD1. The source material was peripheral blood, sampled before any cancer treatment. The sequence derives from a male donor aged 60 or over with stage III squamous cell lung carcinoma. Here the CDR3 reads CAWSRGTGGSETQYF. CDR3 sequence (DNA): TGTGCCTGGAGTAGAGGGACAGGGGGATCGGAGACCCAGTACTTC.